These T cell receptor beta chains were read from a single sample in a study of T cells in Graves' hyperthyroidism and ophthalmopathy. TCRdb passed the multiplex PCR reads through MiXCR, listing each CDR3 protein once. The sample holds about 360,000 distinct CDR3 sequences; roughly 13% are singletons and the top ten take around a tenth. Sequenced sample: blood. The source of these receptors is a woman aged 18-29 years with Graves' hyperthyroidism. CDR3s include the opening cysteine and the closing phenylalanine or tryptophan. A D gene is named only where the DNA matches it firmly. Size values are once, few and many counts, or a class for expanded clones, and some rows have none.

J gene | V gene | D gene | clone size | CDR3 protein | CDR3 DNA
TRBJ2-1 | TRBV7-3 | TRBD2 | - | CASSLTSGGFHEQFF | TGTGCCAGCAGCCTCACTAGCGGGGGGTTCCATGAGCAGTTCTTC
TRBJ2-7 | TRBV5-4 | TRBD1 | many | CASSPQSGTGGMGQYF | TGTGCCAGCAGCCCACAGTCCGGGACAGGGGGTATGGGGCAGTACTTC
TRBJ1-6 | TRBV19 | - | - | CASSIVGGINSPLHF | TGTGCCAGTAGTATCGTAGGGGGAATTAATTCACCCCTCCACTTT
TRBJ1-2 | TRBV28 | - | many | CASSFTTDNYGYTF | TGTGCCAGCAGTTTTACGACCGATAACTATGGCTACACCTTC
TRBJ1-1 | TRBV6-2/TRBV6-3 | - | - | CASSYVAGQMNTEAFF | TGTGCCAGCAGTTACGTTGCGGGACAAATGAACACTGAAGCTTTCTTT
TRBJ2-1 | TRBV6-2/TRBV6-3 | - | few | CASRVPSVADEQFF | TGTGCCAGCAGGGTTCCTTCAGTGGCGGATGAGCAGTTCTTC
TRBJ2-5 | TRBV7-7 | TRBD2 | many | CASSLGLAGSQETQYF | TGTGCTAGCAGCCTAGGACTAGCGGGTTCCCAAGAGACCCAGTACTTC
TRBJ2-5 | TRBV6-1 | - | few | CASSEQGRQTQYF | TGTGCCAGCAGTGAACAGGGGAGGCAGACCCAGTACTTC
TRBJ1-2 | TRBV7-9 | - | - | CASSLRQGPQDYGYTF | TGTGCCAGCAGCTTGCGTCAGGGGCCCCAGGACTATGGCTACACCTTC
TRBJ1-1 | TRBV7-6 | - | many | CASSSYTEAFF | TGTGCCAGCAGCTCGTACACTGAAGCTTTCTTT
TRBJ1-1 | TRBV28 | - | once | CASSFYSVNTRAFF | TGTGCCAGCAGTTTTTACTCTGTGAACACTCGAGCTTTCTTT
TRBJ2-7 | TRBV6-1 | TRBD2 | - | CASKGNGGANTYEQYF | TGTGCCAGCAAGGGGAACGGGGGGGCTAATACCTACGAGCAGTACTTC
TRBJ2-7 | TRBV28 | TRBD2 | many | CASSLRGLAGTGYEQYF | TGTGCCAGCAGTTTACGAGGACTAGCGGGTACCGGCTACGAGCAGTACTTC
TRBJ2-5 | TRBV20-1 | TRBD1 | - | CSAPGTGVGETQYF | TGCAGTGCTCCCGGGACAGGGGTCGGTGAGACCCAGTACTTC
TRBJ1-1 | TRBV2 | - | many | CASSEVVEAFF | TGTGCCAGCAGTGAAGTTGTTGAAGCTTTCTTT
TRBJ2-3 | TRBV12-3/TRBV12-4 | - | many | CASSLAVSEYTDTQYF | TGTGCCAGCAGTTTAGCAGTCTCGGAATACACAGATACGCAGTATTTT
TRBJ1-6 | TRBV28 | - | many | CASSLQGGPPGSPLHF | TGTGCCAGCAGTTTACAGGGCGGGCCTCCCGGATCACCCCTCCACTTT
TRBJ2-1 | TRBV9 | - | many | CASSVVGGGHNNEQFF | TGTGCCAGCAGCGTAGTGGGAGGGGGCCATAACAATGAGCAGTTCTTC
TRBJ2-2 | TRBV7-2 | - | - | CASSIQGRGVAGELFF | TGTGCCAGCAGTATCCAGGGAAGGGGGGTGGCCGGGGAGCTGTTTTTT
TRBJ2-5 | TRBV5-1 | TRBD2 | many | CASCYGTSDYQETQYF | TGCGCCAGCTGTTACGGGACTAGCGATTATCAAGAGACCCAGTACTTC
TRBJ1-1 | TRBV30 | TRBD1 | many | CAWSQPGQNKAFF | TGTGCCTGGAGTCAACCGGGACAGAACAAAGCTTTCTTT
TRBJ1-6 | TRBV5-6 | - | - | CASSPLATGANSPLHF | TGTGCCAGCAGCCCTTTGGCAACAGGCGCTAATTCACCCCTCCACTTT
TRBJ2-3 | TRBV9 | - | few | CVSSAVLDTQYF | TGTGTCAGCTCCGCCGTTTTGGATACGCAGTATTTT
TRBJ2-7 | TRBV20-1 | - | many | CSARSEYEQYF | TGCAGTGCTAGAAGCGAATACGAGCAGTACTTC
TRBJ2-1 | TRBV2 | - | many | CASSEARGTKFF | TGTGCCAGCAGTGAAGCAAGGGGTACGAAGTTCTTC
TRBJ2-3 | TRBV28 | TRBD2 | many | CASSLAGGDKDTQYF | TGTGCCAGCAGTTTAGCGGGAGGGGATAAGGATACGCAGTATTTT
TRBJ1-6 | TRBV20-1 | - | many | CSAPEEIGSPLHF | TGCAGTGCTCCCGAAGAAATAGGTTCACCCCTCCACTTT
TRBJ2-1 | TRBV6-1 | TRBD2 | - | CASSDSGRDYTSKSSYNEQFF | TGTGCCAGCAGTGACTCGGGCAGGGACTATACCTCGAAGAGCTCCTACAATGAGCAGTTCTTC
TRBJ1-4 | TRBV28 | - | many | CASLPWGNEKLFF | TGTGCCAGCCTACCGTGGGGTAATGAAAAACTGTTTTTT